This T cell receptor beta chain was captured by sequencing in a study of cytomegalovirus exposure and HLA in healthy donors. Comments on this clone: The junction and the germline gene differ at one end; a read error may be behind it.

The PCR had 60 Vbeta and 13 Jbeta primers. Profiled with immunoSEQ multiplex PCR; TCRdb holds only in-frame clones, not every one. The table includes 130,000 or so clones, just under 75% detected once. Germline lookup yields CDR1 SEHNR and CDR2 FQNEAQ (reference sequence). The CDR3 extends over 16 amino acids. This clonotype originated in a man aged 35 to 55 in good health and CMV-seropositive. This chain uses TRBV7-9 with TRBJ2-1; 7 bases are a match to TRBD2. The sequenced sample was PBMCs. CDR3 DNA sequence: TGTTCCAGCAGCTTAGAGACGGGAGGACCTTACAATGAGCAGTTCTTC. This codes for CSSSLETGGPYNEQFF.